Given below is one T cell receptor beta chain in context. These data belong to a study of blood T cells in healthy people across ages. A J-beta primer mix and a sample-barcoded 5' primer were used in a second PCR of about 7 to 11 cycles. TCRdb used MiXCR to reprocess the 5' RACE reads, holding one entry per CDR3 protein. The sample carries about 1,800,000 distinct CDR3 sequences, under 30% recorded once. The authors drew around 11 milliliters of peripheral blood from each donor. The study isolated at least 6.5 million PBMCs from each sample. The CDR3 has 14 amino acids. The V segment lost 11 bases and the J segment 4 bases; nucleotides outside the gene matches: 11. From germline, CDR1 is MNHNY and CDR2 SVGAGI (reference sequence).

The sequence derives from a woman under 40 in good health. The material sequenced was blood. The rearrangement uses TRBV6-6 and TRBJ1-2, with TRBD1 matching over 9 bases. This CDR3 reads CAGGTGGRSYGYTF. The CDR3 DNA follows: TGTGCCGGAGGCACAGGGGGCAGGAGCTATGGCTACACCTTC.